This T cell receptor (beta chain) appears in the sequencing data of a study of blood T cell repertoires in COVID-19. As for the study in general: Whether acute or convalescent, the COVID-19 samples came from the United States, Italy and Spain. Sample material is recorded as cDNA or gDNA derived from T cells, B-cell-depleted T cells, or PBMCs.

Authors' processing steps: Reference gene primer amplification in the assay estimated nucleated cell counts. The table came from immunoSEQ multiplex PCR; TCRdb's copy has only in-frame clones and leaves some out. V and J calls and clone size are as listed in that table; D and trimming were resolved from the DNA. Seen here are 150,000 to 200,000 clones, roughly 77% observed once, and the top ten hold roughly a tenth. Only one count was recorded for this clone. The specimen was peripheral blood. This receptor was taken from a human donor in a cohort sampled during active COVID-19.

CDR3 coding DNA: TGCGCCAGCAGCCAAGAGCGGACAGGTCCCAACACCATATATTTT. This sequence encodes CASSQERTGPNTIYF. The J gene is TRBJ1-3, the V gene TRBV4-3, with TRBD1 matching 7 bases. CDR1 and CDR2 (germline): LGHNA, YSLEER. CDR3 length: 15 amino acids. J gave up 7 bases and V 0 bases, and 6 bases lay outside the gene matches.